This TCR beta chain was documented in a study of T-cell reconstitution after alpha-beta-depleted transplantation in children. V lost 0 bases and J 0 bases, leaving 12 bases between the germline ends. Germline V gives CDR1 SGHTA, CDR2 FQGNSA. The CDR3 is made up of 17 amino acids. Unique molecular identifiers featured in how the TCRbeta library was prepared. Each CDR3 protein gets one entry after TCRdb re-called the PCR reads with MiXCR. The table shows 300,000 to 400,000 distinct CDR3 sequences, with 15% to 20% occurring only once. The sample holds many counts of this clonotype. The source of this sequence is a male patient aged 2-15 years who had a stem cell transplant for acute lymphoblastic leukemia, so the T cells may come from the graft donor. Sequencing was performed on PBMCs, mostly from graft donor cells, taken 360 days after TCRalphabeta/CD19-depleted stem cell transplant. V usage is TRBV7-2 and J usage is TRBJ1-3; D not certain. CDR3 loop: CASSLAQLSNSGNTIYF. In nucleotides, the CDR3 is TGTGCCAGCAGCTTAGCTCAGCTCTCTAACTCTGGAAACACCATATATTTT.